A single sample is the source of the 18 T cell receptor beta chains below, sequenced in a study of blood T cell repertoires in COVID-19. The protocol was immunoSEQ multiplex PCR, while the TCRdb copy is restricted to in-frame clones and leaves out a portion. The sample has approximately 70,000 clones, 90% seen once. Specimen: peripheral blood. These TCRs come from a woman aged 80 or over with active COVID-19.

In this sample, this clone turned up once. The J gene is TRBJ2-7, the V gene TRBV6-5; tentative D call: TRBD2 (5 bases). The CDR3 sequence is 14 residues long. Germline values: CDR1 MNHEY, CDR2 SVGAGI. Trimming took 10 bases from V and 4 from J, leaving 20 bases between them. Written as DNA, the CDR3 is TGTGCCACCCTTTCGAGGGCCGGGGAATACGAGCAGTACTTC. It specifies CATLSRAGEYEQYF.

The CDR3 loop is CASSLAYGQGKYNEQFF. CDR3 coding DNA: TGTGCCAGCAGTTTAGCGTACGGACAGGGAAAATACAATGAGCAGTTCTTC. The chain couples TRBV27 to TRBJ2-1; 8 nucleotides align to TRBD1. J was trimmed by 4 bases and V by 2 bases; bases with no gene match: 10. CDR1 MNHEY and CDR2 SMNVEV come from the germline V gene (reference sequence). This CDR3 is 17 amino acids long.

For the CDR3, the DNA is TGTGCCAGCCTTCCCACTTCCTCCTACGAGCAGTACTTC. Translation gives CASLPTSSYEQYF. The J gene is TRBJ2-7, the V gene TRBV28; D gene unclear. CDR1 is MDHEN, CDR2 SYDVKM, per germline. V was pared by 8 bases and J by 0 bases, with 11 bases between. The length of the CDR3 is 13 residues. Using reference TRBV28 and TRBJ2-7 for the parts outside the CDR3, the full variable domain is DVKVTQSSRYLVKRTGEKVFLECVQDMDHENMFWYRQDPGLGLRLIYFSYDVKMKEKGDIPEGYSVSREKKERFSLILESASTNQTSMYLCASLPTSSYEQYFGPGTRLTVT.

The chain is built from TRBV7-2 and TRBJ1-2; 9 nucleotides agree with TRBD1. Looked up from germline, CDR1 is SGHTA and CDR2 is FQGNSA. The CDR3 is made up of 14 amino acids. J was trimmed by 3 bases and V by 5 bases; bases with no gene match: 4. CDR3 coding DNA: TGTGCCAGCAGCGCTACAGGGGGCTACTATGGCTACACCTTC. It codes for CASSATGGYYGYTF.

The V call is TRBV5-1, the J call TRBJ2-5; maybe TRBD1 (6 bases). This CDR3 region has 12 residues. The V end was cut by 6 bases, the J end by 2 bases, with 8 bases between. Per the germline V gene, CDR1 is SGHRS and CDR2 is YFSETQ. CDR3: CASTGVQETQYF. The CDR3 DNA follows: TGCGCCAGCACAGGGGTACAAGAGACCCAGTACTTC.

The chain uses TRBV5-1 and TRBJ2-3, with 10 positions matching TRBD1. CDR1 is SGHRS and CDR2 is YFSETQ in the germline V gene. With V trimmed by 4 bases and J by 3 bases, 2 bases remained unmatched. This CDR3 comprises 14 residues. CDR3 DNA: TGCGCCAGCAGCAGGGACAGGGGAACAGATACGCAGTATTTT. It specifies CASSRDRGTDTQYF. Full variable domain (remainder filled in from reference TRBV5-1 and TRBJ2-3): KAGVTQTPRYLIKTRGQQVTLSCSPISGHRSVSWYQQTPGQGLQFLFEYFSETQRNKGNFPGRFSGRQFSNSRSEMNVSTLELGDSALYLCASSRDRGTDTQYFGPGTRLTVL.

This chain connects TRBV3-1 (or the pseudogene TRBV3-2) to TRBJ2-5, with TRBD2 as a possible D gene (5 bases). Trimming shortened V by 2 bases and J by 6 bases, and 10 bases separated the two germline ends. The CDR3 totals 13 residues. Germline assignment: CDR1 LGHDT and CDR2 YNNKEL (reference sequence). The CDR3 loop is CASSQPASQTQYF. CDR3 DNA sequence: TGTGCCAGCAGCCAACCGGCTAGCCAGACCCAGTACTTC.

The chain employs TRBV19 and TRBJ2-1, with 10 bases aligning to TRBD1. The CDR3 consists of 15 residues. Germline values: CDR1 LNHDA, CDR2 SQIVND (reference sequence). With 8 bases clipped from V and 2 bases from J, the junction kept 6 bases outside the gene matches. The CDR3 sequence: CASGLGQGAYNEQFF. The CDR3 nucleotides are TGTGCCAGTGGCCTAGGACAGGGGGCCTACAATGAGCAGTTCTTC.

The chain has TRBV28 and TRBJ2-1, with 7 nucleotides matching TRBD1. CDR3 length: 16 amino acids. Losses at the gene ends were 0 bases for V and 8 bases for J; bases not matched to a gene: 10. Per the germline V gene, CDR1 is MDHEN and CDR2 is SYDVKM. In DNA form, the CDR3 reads TGTGCCAGCAGTTTATGGACAGGGAACGAAATGGATGAGCAGTTCTTC. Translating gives CASSLWTGNEMDEQFF.

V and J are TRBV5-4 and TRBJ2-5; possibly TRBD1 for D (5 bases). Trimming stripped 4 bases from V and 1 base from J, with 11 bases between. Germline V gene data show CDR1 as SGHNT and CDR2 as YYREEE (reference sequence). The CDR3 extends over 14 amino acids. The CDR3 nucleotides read TGTGCCAGCAGCCAGGCAGGGCCCCAAGAGACCCAGTACTTC. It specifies CASSQAGPQETQYF. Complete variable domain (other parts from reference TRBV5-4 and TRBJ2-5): ETGVTQSPTHLIKTRGQQVTLRCSSQSGHNTVSWYQQALGQGPQFIFQYYREEENGRGNFPPRFSGLQFPNYSSELNVNALELDDSALYLCASSQAGPQETQYFGPGTRLLVL.

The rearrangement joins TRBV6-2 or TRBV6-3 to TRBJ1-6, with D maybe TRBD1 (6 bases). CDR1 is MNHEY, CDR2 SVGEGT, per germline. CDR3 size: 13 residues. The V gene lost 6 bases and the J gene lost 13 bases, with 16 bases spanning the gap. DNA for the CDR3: TGTGCCAGCAGGTACGACAGGCTGCGGCCCCTCCACTTT. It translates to CASRYDRLRPLHF.

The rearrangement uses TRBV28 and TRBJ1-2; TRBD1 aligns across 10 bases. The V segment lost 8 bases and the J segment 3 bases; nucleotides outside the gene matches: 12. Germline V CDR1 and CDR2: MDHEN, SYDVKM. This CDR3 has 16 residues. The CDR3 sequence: CASRYSGTGEYYGYTF. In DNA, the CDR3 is TGTGCCAGCCGCTACAGCGGGACAGGGGAGTACTATGGCTACACCTTC.

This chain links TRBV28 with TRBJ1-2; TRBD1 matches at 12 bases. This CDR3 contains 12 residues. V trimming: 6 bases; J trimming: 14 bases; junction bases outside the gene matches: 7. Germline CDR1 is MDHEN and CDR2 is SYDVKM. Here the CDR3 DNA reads TGTGCCAGCAGCCAGCCGGGACAGGGGGCGACCTTC. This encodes CASSQPGQGATF.

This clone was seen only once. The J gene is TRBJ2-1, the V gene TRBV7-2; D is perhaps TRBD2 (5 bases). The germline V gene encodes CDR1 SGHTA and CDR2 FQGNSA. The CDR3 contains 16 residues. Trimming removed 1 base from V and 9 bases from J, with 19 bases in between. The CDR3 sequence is CASSLEGSGLGLEQFF. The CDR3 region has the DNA TGTGCCAGCAGCTTAGAGGGCAGTGGACTTGGGCTTGAGCAGTTCTTC.

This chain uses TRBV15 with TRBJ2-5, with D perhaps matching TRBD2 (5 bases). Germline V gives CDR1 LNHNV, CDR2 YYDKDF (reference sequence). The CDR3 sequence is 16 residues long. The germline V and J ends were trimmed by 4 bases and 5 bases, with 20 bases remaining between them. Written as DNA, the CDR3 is TGTGCCACCAGCACTCTCAGGTCCGGAGGCGGGGAGACCCAGTACTTC. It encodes CATSTLRSGGGETQYF.

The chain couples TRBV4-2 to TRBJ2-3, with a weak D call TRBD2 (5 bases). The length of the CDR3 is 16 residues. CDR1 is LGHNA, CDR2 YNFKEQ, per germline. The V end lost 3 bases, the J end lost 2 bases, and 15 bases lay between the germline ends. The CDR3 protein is CASSQLLTGNTDTQYF. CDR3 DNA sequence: TGTGCCAGCAGCCAGCTCCTAACGGGAAACACAGATACGCAGTATTTT.

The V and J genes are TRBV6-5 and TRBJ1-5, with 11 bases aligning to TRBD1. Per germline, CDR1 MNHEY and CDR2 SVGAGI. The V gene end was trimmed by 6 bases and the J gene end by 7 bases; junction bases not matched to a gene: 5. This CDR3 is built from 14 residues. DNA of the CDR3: TGTGCCAGCAGAAGGACAGGGGGCTACCAGCCCCAGCATTTT. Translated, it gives CASRRTGGYQPQHF.

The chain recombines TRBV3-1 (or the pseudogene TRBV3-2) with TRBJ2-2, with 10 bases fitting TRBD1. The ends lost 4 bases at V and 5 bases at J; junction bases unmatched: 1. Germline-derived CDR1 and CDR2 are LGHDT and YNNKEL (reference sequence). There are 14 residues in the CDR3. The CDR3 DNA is TGTGCCAGCAGCCGACAGGGGGCAACCGGGGAGCTGTTTTTT. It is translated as CASSRQGATGELFF.